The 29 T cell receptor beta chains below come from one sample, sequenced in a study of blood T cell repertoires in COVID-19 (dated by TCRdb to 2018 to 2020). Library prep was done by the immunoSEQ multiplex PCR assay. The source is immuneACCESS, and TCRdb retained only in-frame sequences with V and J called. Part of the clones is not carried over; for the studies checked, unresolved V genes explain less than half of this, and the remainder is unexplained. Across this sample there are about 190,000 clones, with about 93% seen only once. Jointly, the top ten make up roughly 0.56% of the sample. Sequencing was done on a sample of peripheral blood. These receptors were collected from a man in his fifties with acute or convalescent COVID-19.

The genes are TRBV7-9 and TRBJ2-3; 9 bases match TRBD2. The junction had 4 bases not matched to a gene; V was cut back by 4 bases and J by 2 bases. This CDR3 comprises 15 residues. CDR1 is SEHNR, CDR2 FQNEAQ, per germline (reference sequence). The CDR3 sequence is CASSSTSGHTDTQYF. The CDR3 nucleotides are TGTGCCAGCAGCTCGACTAGCGGTCACACAGATACGCAGTATTTT. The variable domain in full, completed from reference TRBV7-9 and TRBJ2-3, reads DTGVSQNPRHKITKRGQNVTFRCDPISEHNRLYWYRQTLGQGPEFLTYFQNEAQLEKSRLLSDRFSAERPKGSFSTLEIQRTEQGDSAMYLCASSSTSGHTDTQYFGPGTRLTVL.

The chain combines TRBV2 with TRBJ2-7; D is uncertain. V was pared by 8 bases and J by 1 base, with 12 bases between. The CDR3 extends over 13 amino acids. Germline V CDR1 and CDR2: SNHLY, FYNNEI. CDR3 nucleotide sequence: TGTGCCAGCTTGTTCTCTTATTCCTACGAGCAGTACGTC. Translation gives CASLFSYSYEQYV.

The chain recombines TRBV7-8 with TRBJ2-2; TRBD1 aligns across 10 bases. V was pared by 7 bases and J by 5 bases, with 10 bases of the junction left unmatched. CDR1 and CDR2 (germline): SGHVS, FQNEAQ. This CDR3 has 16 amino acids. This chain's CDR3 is CASTYRTGGWTGELFF. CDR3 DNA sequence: TGTGCCAGCACCTATCGGACAGGGGGTTGGACCGGGGAGCTGTTTTTT.

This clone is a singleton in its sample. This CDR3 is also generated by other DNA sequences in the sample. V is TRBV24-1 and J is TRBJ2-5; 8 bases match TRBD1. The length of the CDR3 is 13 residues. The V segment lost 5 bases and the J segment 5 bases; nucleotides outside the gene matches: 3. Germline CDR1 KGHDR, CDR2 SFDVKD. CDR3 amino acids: CATSVAGGETQYF. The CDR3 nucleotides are TGTGCCACCAGTGTGGCAGGGGGCGAGACCCAGTACTTC.

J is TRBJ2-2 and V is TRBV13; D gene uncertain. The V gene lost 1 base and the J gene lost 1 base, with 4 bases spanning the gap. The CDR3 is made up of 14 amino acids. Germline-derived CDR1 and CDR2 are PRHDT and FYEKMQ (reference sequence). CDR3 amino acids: CASSLAGNTGELFF. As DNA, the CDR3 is TGTGCCAGCAGCTTAGCCGGGAACACCGGGGAGCTGTTTTTT.

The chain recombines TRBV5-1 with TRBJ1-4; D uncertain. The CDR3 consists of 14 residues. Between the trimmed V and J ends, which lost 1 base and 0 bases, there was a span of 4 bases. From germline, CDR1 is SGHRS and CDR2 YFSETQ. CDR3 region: CASSLTATNEKLFF. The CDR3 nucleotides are TGCGCCAGCAGCTTGACAGCAACTAATGAAAAACTGTTTTTT.

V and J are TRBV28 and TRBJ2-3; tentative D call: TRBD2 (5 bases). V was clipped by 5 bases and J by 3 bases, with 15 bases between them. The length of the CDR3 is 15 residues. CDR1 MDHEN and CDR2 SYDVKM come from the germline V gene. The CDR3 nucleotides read TGTGCCAGCAGTACTGATTACGGGATTACAGATACGCAGTATTTT. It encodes CASSTDYGITDTQYF.

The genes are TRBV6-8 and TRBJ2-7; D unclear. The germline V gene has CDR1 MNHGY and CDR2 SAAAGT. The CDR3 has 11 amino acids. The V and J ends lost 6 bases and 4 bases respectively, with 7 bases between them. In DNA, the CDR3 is TGTGCCAGCAGGTATATATACGAGCAGTACGTC. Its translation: CASRYIYEQYV.

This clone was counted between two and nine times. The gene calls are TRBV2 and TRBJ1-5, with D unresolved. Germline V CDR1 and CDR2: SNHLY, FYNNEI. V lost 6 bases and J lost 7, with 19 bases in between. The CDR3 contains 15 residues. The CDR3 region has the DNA TGTGCCAGCAGCGGGGTCGGTGGTCTGGGGCAGCCCCAGCATTTT. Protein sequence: CASSGVGGLGQPQHF.

CDR3 in amino acids: CASSITGGIGNTIYF. CDR3 sequence (DNA): TGCGCCAGCAGCATAACAGGGGGCATTGGAAACACCATATATTTT. The chain couples TRBV5-1 to TRBJ1-3, with 9 bases aligning to TRBD1. J was trimmed by 3 bases and V by 4 bases; bases with no gene match: 5. Germline V lookup: CDR1 SGHRS, CDR2 YFSETQ. CDR3 length: 15 amino acids.

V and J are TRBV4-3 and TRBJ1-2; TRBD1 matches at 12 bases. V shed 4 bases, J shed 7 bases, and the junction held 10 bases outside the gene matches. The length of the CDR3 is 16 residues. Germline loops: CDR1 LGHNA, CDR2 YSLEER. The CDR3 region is CASSRYGTGGLRGYTF. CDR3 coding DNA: TGCGCCAGCAGCCGCTACGGGACAGGGGGCTTACGTGGCTACACCTTC.

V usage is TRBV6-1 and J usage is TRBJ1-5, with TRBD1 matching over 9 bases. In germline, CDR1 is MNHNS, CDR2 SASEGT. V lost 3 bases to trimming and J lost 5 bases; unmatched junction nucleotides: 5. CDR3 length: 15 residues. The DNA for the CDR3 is TGTGCCAGCAGTGATACGGGACAGGGACATCAGCCCCAGCATTTT. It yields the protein CASSDTGQGHQPQHF.

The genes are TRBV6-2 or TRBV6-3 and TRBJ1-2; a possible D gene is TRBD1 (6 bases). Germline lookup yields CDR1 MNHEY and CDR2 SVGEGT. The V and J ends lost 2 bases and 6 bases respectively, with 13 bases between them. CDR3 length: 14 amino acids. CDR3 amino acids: CASSYNSPGDGYTF. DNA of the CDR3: TGTGCCAGCAGTTACAACAGCCCAGGGGATGGCTACACCTTC.

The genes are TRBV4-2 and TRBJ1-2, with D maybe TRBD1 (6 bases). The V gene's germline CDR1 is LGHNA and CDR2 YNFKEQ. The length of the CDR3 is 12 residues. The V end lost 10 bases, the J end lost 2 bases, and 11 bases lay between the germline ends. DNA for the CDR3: TGTGCCACCGGTACAGGGAACTATGGCTACACCTTC. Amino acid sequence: CATGTGNYGYTF.

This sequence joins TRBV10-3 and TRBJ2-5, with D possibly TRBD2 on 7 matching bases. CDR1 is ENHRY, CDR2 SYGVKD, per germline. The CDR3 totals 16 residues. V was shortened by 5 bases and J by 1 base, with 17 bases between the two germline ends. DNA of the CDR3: TGTGCCATCAGTCTAGGGGGGGGCCTTTTCCAAGAGACCCAGTACTTC. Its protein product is CAISLGGGLFQETQYF.

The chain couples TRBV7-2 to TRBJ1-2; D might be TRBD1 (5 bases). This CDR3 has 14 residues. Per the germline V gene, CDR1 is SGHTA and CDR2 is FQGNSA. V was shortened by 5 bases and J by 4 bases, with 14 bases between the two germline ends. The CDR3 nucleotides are TGTGCCAGCAGCCCCAGGGAGGCAGTCTATGGCTACACCTTC. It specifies CASSPREAVYGYTF.

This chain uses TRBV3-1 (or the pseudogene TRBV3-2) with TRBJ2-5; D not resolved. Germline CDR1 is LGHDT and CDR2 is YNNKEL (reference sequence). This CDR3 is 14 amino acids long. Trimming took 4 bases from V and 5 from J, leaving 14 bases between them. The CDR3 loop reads CASSPLAEGETQYF. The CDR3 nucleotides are TGTGCCAGCAGCCCATTAGCTGAAGGCGAGACCCAGTACTTC.

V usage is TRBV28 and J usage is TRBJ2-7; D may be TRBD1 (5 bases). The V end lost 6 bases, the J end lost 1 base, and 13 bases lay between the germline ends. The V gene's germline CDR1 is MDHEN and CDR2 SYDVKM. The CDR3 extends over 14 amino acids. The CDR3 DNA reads TGTGCCAGCAGCTTCCCGGCAGGGTCCTACGAGCAGTACTTC. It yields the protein CASSFPAGSYEQYF.

CDR3 sequence reads: CASSRGAGVPYEQYF. The CDR3 nucleotides read TGTGCCAGCAGCCGAGGGGCGGGAGTTCCCTACGAGCAGTACTTC. The chain combines TRBV3-1 (or the pseudogene TRBV3-2) with TRBJ2-7; 7 bases are a match to TRBD2. Germline V gene lookup returns CDR1 LGHDT and CDR2 YNNKEL (reference sequence). Trimming removed 4 bases from V and 2 bases from J; junction bases left unmatched: 8. The CDR3 length is 15 residues.

The CDR3 DNA sequence: TGTGCCAGCAGCCTTACAGGTGCAACTAATGAAAAACTGTTTTTT. Translating gives CASSLTGATNEKLFF. This sequence joins TRBV5-4 and TRBJ1-4, with a possible D match to TRBD1 (5 bases). Germline V gene data show CDR1 as SGHNT and CDR2 as YYREEE (reference sequence). The CDR3 contains 15 residues. The V gene lost 4 bases and the J gene lost 0 bases, with 10 bases spanning the gap.

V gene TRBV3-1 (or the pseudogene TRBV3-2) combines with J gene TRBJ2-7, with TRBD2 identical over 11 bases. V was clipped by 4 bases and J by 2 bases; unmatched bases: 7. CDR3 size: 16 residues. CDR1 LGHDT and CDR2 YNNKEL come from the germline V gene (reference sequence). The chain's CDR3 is CASSPILAGGPYEQYF. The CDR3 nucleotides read TGTGCCAGCAGCCCTATCTTAGCGGGAGGGCCCTACGAGCAGTACTTC.

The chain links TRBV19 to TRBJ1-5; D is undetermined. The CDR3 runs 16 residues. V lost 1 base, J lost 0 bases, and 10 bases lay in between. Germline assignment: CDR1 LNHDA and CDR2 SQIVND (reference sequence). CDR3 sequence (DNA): TGTGCCAGTAGTATAGGGAGGCGGAATAGCAATCAGCCCCAGCATTTT. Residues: CASSIGRRNSNQPQHF. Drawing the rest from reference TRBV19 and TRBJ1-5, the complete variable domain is DGGITQSPKYLFRKEGQNVTLSCEQNLNHDAMYWYRQDPGQGLRLIYYSQIVNDFQKGDIAEGYSVSREKKESFPLTVTSAQKNPTAFYLCASSIGRRNSNQPQHFGDGTRLSIL.

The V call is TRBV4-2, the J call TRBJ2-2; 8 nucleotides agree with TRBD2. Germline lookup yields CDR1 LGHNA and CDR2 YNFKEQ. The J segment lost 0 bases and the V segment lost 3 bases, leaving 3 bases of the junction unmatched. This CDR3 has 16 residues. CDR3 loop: CASSQPGGANTGELFF. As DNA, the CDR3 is TGTGCCAGCAGCCAGCCGGGGGGGGCGAACACCGGGGAGCTGTTTTTT.

The DNA for the CDR3 is TGTGCCAGCTCACCCCGGGACAGGGTCCGGGACTATGGCTACACCTTC. It is translated as CASSPRDRVRDYGYTF. The V and J genes are TRBV18 and TRBJ1-2, with 9 bases that match TRBD1. Trimming took 3 bases from V and 3 from J; bases not matched to a gene: 8. This CDR3 has 16 amino acids. CDR1 KGHSH and CDR2 LQKENI come from the germline V gene.

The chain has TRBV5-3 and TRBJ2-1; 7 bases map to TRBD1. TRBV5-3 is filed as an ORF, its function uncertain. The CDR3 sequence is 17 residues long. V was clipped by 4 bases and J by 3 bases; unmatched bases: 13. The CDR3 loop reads CARSRELPGTVYNEQFF. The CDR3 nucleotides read TGTGCCAGAAGCCGAGAGCTACCCGGGACAGTCTACAATGAGCAGTTCTTC.

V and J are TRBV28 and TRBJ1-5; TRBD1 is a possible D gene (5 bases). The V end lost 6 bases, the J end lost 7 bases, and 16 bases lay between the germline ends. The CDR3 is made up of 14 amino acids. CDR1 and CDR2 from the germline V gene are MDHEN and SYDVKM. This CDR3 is CASSPGRGYQPQHF. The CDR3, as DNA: TGTGCCAGCAGCCCGGGGAGGGGCTACCAGCCCCAGCATTTT.

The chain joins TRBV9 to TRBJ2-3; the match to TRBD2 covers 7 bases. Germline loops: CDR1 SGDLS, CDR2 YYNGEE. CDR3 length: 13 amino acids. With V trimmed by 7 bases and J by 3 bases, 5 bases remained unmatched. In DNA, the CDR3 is TGTGCCAGCGGGACGGGAGGAACAGATACGCAGTATTTT. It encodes CASGTGGTDTQYF.

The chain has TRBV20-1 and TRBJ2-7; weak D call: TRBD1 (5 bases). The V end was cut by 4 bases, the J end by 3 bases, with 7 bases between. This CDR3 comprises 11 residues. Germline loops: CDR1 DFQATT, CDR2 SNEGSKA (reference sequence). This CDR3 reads CSATGYYEQYV. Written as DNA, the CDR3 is TGCAGTGCTACAGGGTACTACGAGCAGTACGTC.

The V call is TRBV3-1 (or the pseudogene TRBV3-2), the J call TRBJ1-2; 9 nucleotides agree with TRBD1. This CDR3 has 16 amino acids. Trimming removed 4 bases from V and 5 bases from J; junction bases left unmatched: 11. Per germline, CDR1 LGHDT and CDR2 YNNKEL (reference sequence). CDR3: CASSPPGTGFIYGYTF. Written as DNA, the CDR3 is TGTGCCAGCAGCCCCCCTGGGACAGGGTTTATTTATGGCTACACCTTC.